A single sample gave rise to the 22 T cell receptor beta chains below, sequenced in a study of blood T cell repertoires in COVID-19. Clones were sequenced by immunoSEQ multiplex PCR, and TCRdb holds only the in-frame ones, with some missing. Found here are around 150,000 clones, around 85% of them singletons; the top ten hold more than 5%. The sample taken for sequencing was peripheral blood. The receptors were sampled from a human donor in a cohort sampled during active COVID-19.

The gene calls are TRBV7-8 and TRBJ2-3, with D possibly TRBD2 on 6 matching bases. The CDR3 loop spans 14 amino acids. Trimming shortened V by 5 bases and J by 1 base, and 10 bases separated the two germline ends. CDR1 SGHVS and CDR2 FQNEAQ come from the germline V gene. CDR3 residues: CASSPTSRTDTQYF. The CDR3 nucleotides are TGTGCCAGCAGCCCCACTAGCCGCACAGATACGCAGTATTTT.

The genes are TRBV5-8 and TRBJ2-5; 9 bases map to TRBD2. Trimming removed 2 bases from V and 5 bases from J; junction bases left unmatched: 10. The length of the CDR3 is 16 residues. In germline, CDR1 is SGHTS, CDR2 YDEGEE. The CDR3 DNA follows: TGTGCCAGCAGCTTCCCCGGGACTAGCATGAAGGAGACCCAGTACTTC. Its protein product is CASSFPGTSMKETQYF.

The chain joins TRBV25-1 to TRBJ2-7; maybe TRBD2 (6 bases). CDR1 MGHDK and CDR2 SYGVNS come from the germline V gene. V lost 3 bases and J lost 12, with 12 bases in between. CDR3 length: 11 residues. For the CDR3, the DNA is TGTGCCAGCAGTGATGACGTACTAGCGTACTTC. Residues: CASSDDVLAYF.

The gene calls are TRBV27 and TRBJ2-1; 9 bases align to TRBD2. The V gene end was trimmed by 4 bases and the J gene end by 0 bases; junction bases not matched to a gene: 1. Germline V gene sequence: CDR1 MNHEY, CDR2 SMNVEV (reference sequence). The length of the CDR3 is 15 residues. CDR3 residues: CASSSTSGSYNEQFF. The DNA for the CDR3 is TGTGCCAGCAGTTCGACTAGCGGCTCCTACAATGAGCAGTTCTTC.

This sequence joins TRBV18 and TRBJ1-1, with D possibly matching TRBD1 (6 bases). This CDR3 is built from 15 residues. Germline values: CDR1 KGHSH, CDR2 LQKENI. V was cut by 3 bases and J by 3 bases, with 14 bases left in between. CDR3 residues: CASSPGAGWDTEAFF. In DNA, the CDR3 is TGTGCCAGCTCACCGGGGGCAGGGTGGGACACTGAAGCTTTCTTT.

This chain joins TRBV7-8 and TRBJ2-1, with TRBD2 matching 13 bases. The CDR3 runs to 15 residues. Trimming removed 4 bases from V and 7 bases from J; junction bases left unmatched: 4. Per germline, CDR1 SGHVS and CDR2 FQNEAQ. CDR3 in amino acids: CASSSWTSGSNEQFF. The CDR3 DNA sequence: TGTGCCAGCAGCTCATGGACTAGCGGGAGTAATGAGCAGTTCTTC.

The rearrangement joins TRBV13 to TRBJ1-2; 8 bases fit TRBD1. CDR1 is PRHDT and CDR2 is FYEKMQ in the germline V gene (reference sequence). J was trimmed by 4 bases and V by 3 bases; bases with no gene match: 7. The length of the CDR3 is 15 residues. In DNA, the CDR3 is TGTGCCAGCAGCTTGGGACCAGGGGGCCGCTATGGCTACACCTTC. Its protein is CASSLGPGGRYGYTF.

The CDR3 spells CASRSGTGSTGELFF. As DNA, the CDR3 is TGTGCCAGTCGCTCCGGGACAGGGAGCACCGGGGAGCTGTTTTTT. This sequence joins TRBV19 and TRBJ2-2; 9 bases are shared with TRBD1. J was trimmed by 4 bases and V by 8 bases; bases with no gene match: 8. The CDR3 sequence is 15 residues long. The germline gives CDR1 LNHDA, CDR2 SQIVND (reference sequence). The variable domain in full, completed from reference TRBV19 and TRBJ2-2, reads DGGITQSPKYLFRKEGQNVTLSCEQNLNHDAMYWYRQDPGQGLRLIYYSQIVNDFQKGDIAEGYSVSREKKESFPLTVTSAQKNPTAFYLCASRSGTGSTGELFFGEGSRLTVL.

The rearrangement uses TRBV3-1 (or the pseudogene TRBV3-2) and TRBJ1-4, with a tentative D call TRBD1 (5 bases). Deletions cut 1 base from V and 5 bases from J, with 11 bases between. CDR1 and CDR2 from the germline V gene are LGHDT and YNNKEL (reference sequence). This CDR3 spans 15 amino acids. The chain's CDR3 is CASSQGTGSNEKLFF. In DNA form, the CDR3 reads TGTGCCAGCAGCCAAGGTACAGGTTCCAATGAAAAACTGTTTTTT.

The rearrangement links TRBV11-3 to TRBJ2-7; 9 bases align to TRBD1. V lost 5 bases, J lost 4 bases, and 6 bases stayed unmatched. Germline V gene lookup returns CDR1 SGHNT and CDR2 YENEEA. The CDR3 runs 14 residues. For the CDR3, the DNA is TGTGCCAGCAGCCCCGCCGGACAGGGGTACGAGCAGTACTTC. This codes for CASSPAGQGYEQYF.

This chain links TRBV5-1 with TRBJ2-7, with TRBD2 identical over 14 bases. Germline CDR1 SGHRS, CDR2 YFSETQ. Trimming took 3 bases from V and 2 from J; bases not matched to a gene: 10. This CDR3 region has 18 residues. CDR3 protein: CASSSGLAGVGPTYEQYF. The CDR3 DNA reads as TGCGCCAGCAGCTCGGGACTAGCGGGAGTGGGTCCTACCTACGAGCAGTACTTC.

V gene TRBV6-6 combines with J gene TRBJ1-5; 8 bases agree with TRBD1. The V segment lost 3 bases and the J segment 4 bases; nucleotides outside the gene matches: 5. This CDR3 has 15 amino acids. Germline V gene sequence: CDR1 MNHNY, CDR2 SVGAGI (reference sequence). As DNA, the CDR3 is TGTGCCAGCAGTTATCTGGGACAGGCAAATCAGCCCCAGCATTTT. It encodes CASSYLGQANQPQHF.

This clone was observed a few times. The V and J genes are TRBV24-1 and TRBJ2-2; 12 nucleotides match TRBD2. Germline CDR1 KGHDR, CDR2 SFDVKD. V lost 4 bases and J lost 6; bases outside the gene matches: 5. The CDR3 is made up of 16 amino acids. The CDR3 sequence is CATSEKTSGSAGELFF. The CDR3 DNA follows: TGTGCCACCAGTGAGAAGACTAGCGGGAGCGCCGGGGAGCTGTTTTTT.

The chain carries TRBV30 and TRBJ1-1; no clear D gene. The CDR3 length is 11 residues. Trimming stripped 3 bases from V and 7 bases from J, with 9 bases between. From germline, CDR1 is GTSNPN and CDR2 SVGIG (reference sequence). The CDR3 DNA sequence: TGTGCCTGGAGACTAGGCAGTGAAGCTTTCTTT. Encoded protein: CAWRLGSEAFF.

The chain employs TRBV5-1 and TRBJ2-6; D is undetermined. V was pared by 1 base and J by 0 bases, with 11 bases between. The CDR3 has 17 amino acids. Germline V gene sequence: CDR1 SGHRS, CDR2 YFSETQ. The CDR3 sequence is CASSLFPLSSGANVLTF. Here the CDR3 DNA reads TGCGCCAGCAGCTTGTTTCCGCTTAGCTCTGGGGCCAACGTCCTGACTTTC.

The sample holds one count of this clone. The chain combines TRBV5-6 with TRBJ2-5; tentatively, D is TRBD1 (5 bases). This CDR3 is 14 amino acids long. Germline V gene sequence: CDR1 SGHDT, CDR2 YYEEEE. The ends were cut back, 2 bases at V and 2 bases at J, with 10 bases in the middle. CDR3 DNA sequence: TGTGCCAGCAGCTTATACAAGGGGCAAGAGACCCAGTACTTC. Its translation: CASSLYKGQETQYF.

The chain is built from TRBV5-1 and TRBJ2-7; 8 bases agree with TRBD1. V was clipped by 5 bases and J by 5 bases; unmatched bases: 12. The germline V gene has CDR1 SGHRS and CDR2 YFSETQ. This CDR3 has 15 residues. The CDR3 nucleotides are TGCGCCAGCAGATTGAATCCGGACAGGGTCGACGAGCAGTACTTC. It specifies CASRLNPDRVDEQYF. Combining the CDR3 with reference TRBV5-1 and TRBJ2-7 gives the whole variable domain KAGVTQTPRYLIKTRGQQVTLSCSPISGHRSVSWYQQTPGQGLQFLFEYFSETQRNKGNFPGRFSGRQFSNSRSEMNVSTLELGDSALYLCASRLNPDRVDEQYFGPGTRLTVT.

This chain uses TRBV28 with TRBJ1-2; a weak D match, TRBD1 (5 bases). CDR1 is MDHEN and CDR2 is SYDVKM in the germline V gene. The CDR3 runs 13 residues. V was shortened by 2 bases and J by 7 bases, with 11 bases between the two germline ends. CDR3 residues: CASSLIQGPGYTF. The CDR3 DNA follows: TGTGCCAGCAGTTTAATCCAGGGTCCTGGCTACACCTTC.

The CDR3 reads CASLKATGGSSPLHF. In nucleotides, the CDR3 is TGTGCCAGCCTGAAGGCCACAGGGGGTTCTTCACCCCTCCACTTT. V and J are TRBV27 and TRBJ1-6, with 8 positions matching TRBD1. From germline, CDR1 is MNHEY and CDR2 SMNVEV (reference sequence). V lost 8 bases, J lost 9 bases, and 12 bases stayed unmatched. The CDR3 runs to 15 residues.

The chain has TRBV2 and TRBJ2-7; 9 positions agree with TRBD1. The germline gives CDR1 SNHLY, CDR2 FYNNEI. The CDR3 runs to 13 residues. V shed 7 bases and J 5 bases; nucleotides not matched to a gene: 6. CDR3 bases: TGTGCCAGCACGGGACAGGGACTGGACGAGCAGTACTTC. Translation: CASTGQGLDEQYF.

The rearrangement links TRBV5-4 to TRBJ2-1; 9 nucleotides align to TRBD2. The CDR3 sequence is 14 residues long. Germline values: CDR1 SGHNT, CDR2 YYREEE (reference sequence). V lost 0 bases to trimming and J lost 7 bases; unmatched junction nucleotides: 2. The CDR3 nucleotides read TGTGCCAGCAGCTTGGGACTAGCGGAAAATGAGCAGTTCTTC. Translation gives CASSLGLAENEQFF.

The chain couples TRBV11-2 to TRBJ2-3, with 13 positions matching TRBD2. Germline values: CDR1 SGHAT, CDR2 FQNNGV. The CDR3 totals 17 residues. Trimming at V came to 4 bases and at J to 3 bases, leaving 7 bases not matched to a gene. The CDR3 coding sequence is TGTGCCAGCAGCTCGCCGACTAGCGGGGGGTGGACAGATACGCAGTATTTT. Residues: CASSSPTSGGWTDTQYF.